This TCR beta chain was retrieved from a study of T cells expressing NK-cell markers. Across the study: Sorted CD3+CD56+NKG2C+, CD3+CD56+NKG2C- and CD3+CD56-NKG2C+ T-cell subsets were beta-chain profiled.

TCRdb reprocessed the 5' RACE reads; each CDR3 protein has one entry and no DNA is given. This sample's clone table lists about 450,000 distinct CDR3 sequences. This CDR3 contains 17 residues. In germline, CDR1 is DFQATT, CDR2 SNEGSKA (reference sequence). This chain joins TRBV20-1 and TRBJ2-7; there is no DNA to check the TCRdb D call of TRBD2. The receptor was isolated from a woman aged 18 to 69 in good health. The specimen was blood T cells: a sorted CD56 or NKG2C T cell subset, CD4+ or CD8+ T cells, or bulk PBMC T cells (not recorded which). CDR3 sequence: CSARDLISGRFLYEQYF.